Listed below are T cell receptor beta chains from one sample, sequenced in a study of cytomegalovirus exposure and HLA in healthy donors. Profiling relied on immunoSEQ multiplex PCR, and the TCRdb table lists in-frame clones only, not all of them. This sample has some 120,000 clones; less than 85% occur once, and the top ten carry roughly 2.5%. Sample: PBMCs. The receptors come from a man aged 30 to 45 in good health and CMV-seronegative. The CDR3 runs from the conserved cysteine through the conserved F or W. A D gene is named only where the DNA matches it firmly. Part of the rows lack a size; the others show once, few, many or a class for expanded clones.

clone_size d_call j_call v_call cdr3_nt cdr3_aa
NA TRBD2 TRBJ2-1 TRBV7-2 TGTGCCAGCAGCTTGGCGCAGCGGGATTTAAGTGAGCAGTTCTTC CASSLAQRDLSEQFF
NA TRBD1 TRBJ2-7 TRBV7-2 TGTGCCAGCAGCCCCGGAGGGACAGGGGGTTTTAGTGAGCAGTACTTC CASSPGGTGGFSEQYF
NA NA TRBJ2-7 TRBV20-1 TGCAGTGCTGCCAACTACTACGAGCAGTACTTC CSAANYYEQYF
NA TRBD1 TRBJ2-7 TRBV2 TGTGCCAGCAGTGGGACAGGGGGTCCACTCTACGAGCAGTACTTC CASSGTGGPLYEQYF
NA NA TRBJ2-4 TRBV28 TGTGCCAGCAGTTTTGCCGACAGGTTCAAGATAGCCAAAAACATTCAGTACTTC CASSFADRFKIAKNIQYF
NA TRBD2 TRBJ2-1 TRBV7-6 TGTGCCAGCAGCTTATTTATCCCGAGCAGCGGGAAAGTCAATGAGCAGTTCTTC CASSLFIPSSGKVNEQFF
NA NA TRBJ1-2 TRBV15 TGTGCCACCAGCAGAGATGTCAATGGCTACACCTTC CATSRDVNGYTF
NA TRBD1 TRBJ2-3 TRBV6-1 TGTGCCAGCAGGGGACAGAACACAGATACGCAGTATTTT CASRGQNTDTQYF
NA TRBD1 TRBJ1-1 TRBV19 TGTGCCAGTAGAGTAGGGGGCGGGAACACTGAAGCTTTCTTT CASRVGGGNTEAFF
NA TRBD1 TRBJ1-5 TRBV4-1 TGCGCCAGCAGCCAAGAAACAAGGACAGGCGACCCCCAGCATTTT CASSQETRTGDPQHF
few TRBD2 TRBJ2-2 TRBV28 TGTGCCAGCAGTTTATACGCGGGAGACAACACCGGGGAGCTGTTTTTT CASSLYAGDNTGELFF
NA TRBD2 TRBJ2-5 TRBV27 TGTGCCAGCAGTCTCGGGACTAGCGGGAGGGAGACCCAGTACTTC CASSLGTSGRETQYF
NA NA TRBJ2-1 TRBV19 TGTGCCAGTAGTATAGTTTATGGGGGCTTCAACTACAATGAGCAGTTCTTC CASSIVYGGFNYNEQFF
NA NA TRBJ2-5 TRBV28 TGTGCCAGCCACTGGGGGGTTACGGGTCTCCAAGAGACCCAGTACTTC CASHWGVTGLQETQYF
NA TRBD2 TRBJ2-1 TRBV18 TGTGCCAGCTCACCTAGCGGGGAAAAGAATGAGCAGTTCTTC CASSPSGEKNEQFF
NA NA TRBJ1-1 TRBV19 TGTGCCAGTAGTTGGTTCGAGGGAAACACTGAAGCTTTCTTT CASSWFEGNTEAFF
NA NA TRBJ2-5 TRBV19 TGTGCCAGTAGTAGAGGTCTCCAAGAGACCCAGTACTTC CASSRGLQETQYF
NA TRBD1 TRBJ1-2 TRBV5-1 TGCGCCAGCAGCGCATTTACGGGACAGCAGTCAAATGGCTACACCTTC CASSAFTGQQSNGYTF
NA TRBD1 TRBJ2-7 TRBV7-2 TGTGCCAGCAGCTTAGGGGACAGCTCCTACGAGCAGTACTTC CASSLGDSSYEQYF
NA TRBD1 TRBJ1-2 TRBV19 TGTGCCAGTAGTATTACAGTTGGGACAGGGGATACCTATGGCTACACCTTC CASSITVGTGDTYGYTF
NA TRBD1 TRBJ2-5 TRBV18 TGTGCCAGCTCACCACTGACAGGGGCCCAAGAGACCCAGTACTTC CASSPLTGAQETQYF
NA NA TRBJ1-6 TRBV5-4 TGTGCCAGCAGCTTGGGACAGGTCACAGGCTCACCCCTCCACTTT CASSLGQVTGSPLHF
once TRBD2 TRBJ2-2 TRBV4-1 TGCGCCAGCAGCCCAGGGACTAGCGGGAGTACCGGGGAGCTGTTTTTT CASSPGTSGSTGELFF
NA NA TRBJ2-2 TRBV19 TGTGCCTCGACTCGTCACACCGGGGAGCTGTTTTTT CASTRHTGELFF
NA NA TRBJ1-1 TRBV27 TGTGCCAGCAGGGCCCAGGGGGAAGCTTTCTTT CASRAQGEAFF
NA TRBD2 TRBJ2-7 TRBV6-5 TGTGCCAGCAGTTACGGTAGCGGGAGGGAACACTACGAGCAGTACTTC CASSYGSGREHYEQYF
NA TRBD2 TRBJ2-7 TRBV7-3 TGTGCCAGCAGCCTTAGCGGGAGTAGCTCCTACGAGCAGTACTTC CASSLSGSSSYEQYF
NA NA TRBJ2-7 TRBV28 TGTGCCAGCAGTAGGTCCCTATTCGGGTACGAGCAGTACTTC CASSRSLFGYEQYF
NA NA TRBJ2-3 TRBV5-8 TGTGCCAGCAGCCTTGGAGCAGATACGCAGTATTTT CASSLGADTQYF
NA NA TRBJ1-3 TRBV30 TGTGCCTGGAGTCCGGACAGATACTCTGGAAACACCATATATTTT CAWSPDRYSGNTIYF
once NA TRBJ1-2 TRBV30 TGTGCCTGGAGGCCCTTTTTAGCGACCGGCTACACCTTC CAWRPFLATGYTF
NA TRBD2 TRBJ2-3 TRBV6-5 TGTGCCAGCAGTTACTCCGGGAGGGCCATAGATACGCAGTATTTT CASSYSGRAIDTQYF